Many counts were recorded for the clone carrying this T cell receptor beta chain. What it binds is unknown. TCRdb called the 5' RACE reads again in MiXCR, with one record for every CDR3 protein. Of about 75,000 distinct CDR3 sequences in the sample, more than 5.5% were seen once. This entry comes from a study of T cells after yellow fever vaccination. The study, taken as a whole, reports: Post-booster repertoires contained most primary-vaccination clones again (approximately 95% CD4, around 88% CD8). The bulk population could contribute abundant contaminating clonotypes to FACS-sorted repertoires.

The CDR3 spans 13 residues. Germline assignment: CDR1 MNHEY and CDR2 SVGAGI. V gave up 2 bases and J gave up 10 bases; unmatched junction bases: 7. The material sequenced was CD8+ T cells sorted from PBMCs, taken roughly 10 days after the first yellow fever vaccination. This receptor was identified in a man younger than 35 who received the YFV17D yellow fever vaccine. The chain has TRBV6-5 and TRBJ1-1, with 7 nucleotides matching TRBD1. The CDR3 reads CASSYGQGEGAFF. CDR3 nucleotides: TGTGCCAGCAGTTACGGTCAGGGGGAGGGAGCTTTCTTT.